One sample yielded the 27 T cell receptor beta chains listed below, sequenced in a study of control samples from healthy donors and cancer patients. Using immunoSEQ multiplex PCR, the repertoire was profiled, and TCRdb retains in-frame clones only, with some absent. Of 120,000 or so clones detected, 70% to 90% appear once; the ten largest clones hold 2.9%. The sequenced sample was blood. The receptors stem from a man aged 55-75 years in good health.

The chain links TRBV5-5 to TRBJ1-1; TRBD1 might be the D (5 bases). This CDR3 is built from 14 residues. The germline gives CDR1 SGHKS, CDR2 YYEKEE (reference sequence). The V gene lost 3 bases and the J gene lost 8 bases, with 17 bases spanning the gap. As DNA, the CDR3 is TGTGCCAGCAGCTCTTGGGCGGGCCAGGGCGAAGCTTTCTTT. Amino acids: CASSSWAGQGEAFF.

The V call is TRBV5-1, the J call TRBJ2-5, with 12 bases fitting TRBD2. Germline-derived CDR1 and CDR2 are SGHRS and YFSETQ. The junction had 8 bases not matched to a gene; V was cut back by 4 bases and J by 1 base. CDR3 length equals 17 residues. CDR3 coding DNA: TGCGCCAGCAGCCGTCGGACTAGCGGGGCCCTCCAAGAGACCCAGTACTTC. Amino acids: CASSRRTSGALQETQYF.

This clone was recorded once. The DNA of the CDR3 is TGTGCCAGCAGTCCCGACAGCTCCTATAATTCACCCCTCCACTTT. Translation: CASSPDSSYNSPLHF. V gene TRBV5-4 combines with J gene TRBJ1-6; the D gene is possibly TRBD1 (5 bases). The germline CDR1 and CDR2 sequences are SGHNT and YYREEE (reference sequence). This CDR3 contains 15 residues. V dropped 5 bases and J dropped 0 bases, with 9 bases sitting between them.

V is TRBV12-3 or TRBV12-4 and J is TRBJ2-1; D uncertain. Trimming took off 11 bases at V and 8 bases at J, with 16 bases between the two ends. This CDR3 is built from 12 residues. The CDR3 coding sequence is TGTGCCTCTGGGAAGGGTACCCATGAGCAGTTCTTC. It is translated as CASGKGTHEQFF.

This chain connects TRBV2 to TRBJ1-4; TRBD1 is a possible D gene (6 bases). This CDR3 contains 16 residues. CDR1 is SNHLY, CDR2 FYNNEI, per germline. The germline V and J ends were trimmed by 5 bases and 5 bases, with 18 bases remaining between them. The CDR3 DNA follows: TGTGCCAGCAGTCCCCTCGCAGGGGCGGTAAATGAAAAACTGTTTTTT. Translated: CASSPLAGAVNEKLFF.

The CDR3 spells CASSRRGAPEGNTIYF. CDR3 in DNA: TGTGCCAGCAGCCGGAGAGGGGCGCCGGAAGGAAACACCATATATTTT. The genes are TRBV5-6 and TRBJ1-3; possibly TRBD1 for D (5 bases). The V gene lost 4 bases and the J gene lost 4 bases, with 18 bases spanning the gap. Germline-derived CDR1 and CDR2 are SGHDT and YYEEEE. CDR3 length: 16 residues.

This clone was seen only once. The J gene is TRBJ1-2, the V gene TRBV5-6; D call uncertain. V was pared by 4 bases and J by 7 bases, with 8 bases between. This CDR3 has 11 residues. The germline V gene has CDR1 SGHDT and CDR2 YYEEEE. The CDR3 region is CASSRVGGYTF. CDR3 in DNA: TGTGCCAGCAGCCGCGTGGGTGGCTACACCTTC.

This clone was observed a few times. The chain is built from TRBV2 and TRBJ1-1; D remains unclear. The length of the CDR3 is 14 residues. Germline loops: CDR1 SNHLY, CDR2 FYNNEI. V lost 6 bases to trimming and J lost 4 bases, with 15 bases between them. In DNA form, the CDR3 reads TGTGCCAGCAGAGCGAGCGCGGTCCCCACTGAAGCTTTCTTT. It yields the protein CASRASAVPTEAFF.

The CDR3 nucleotides are TGTGCCAGCTCACCAAGGGGGCTGAGGGACACTGAAGCTTTCTTT. Its protein is CASSPRGLRDTEAFF. The V and J genes are TRBV18 and TRBJ1-1; 7 nucleotides match TRBD1. Germline V lookup: CDR1 KGHSH, CDR2 LQKENI. This CDR3 has 15 residues. Trimming removed 2 bases from V and 3 bases from J; junction bases left unmatched: 6.

The chain combines TRBV5-1 with TRBJ1-4; tentative D call: TRBD1 (5 bases). The V gene's germline CDR1 is SGHRS and CDR2 YFSETQ. Trimming stripped 5 bases from V and 8 bases from J, with 13 bases between. The CDR3 has 13 amino acids. The CDR3 loop reads CASRTEWGEKLFF. In DNA, the CDR3 is TGCGCCAGCAGAACAGAATGGGGCGAAAAACTGTTTTTT.

The chain is built from TRBV5-1 and TRBJ2-7; possible D gene TRBD1, 6 bases. Germline-derived CDR1 and CDR2 are SGHRS and YFSETQ. The CDR3 has 14 residues. Trimming took off 4 bases at V and 0 bases at J, with 11 bases between the two ends. The CDR3 spells CASSAQGASYEQYF. CDR3 coding DNA: TGCGCCAGCAGCGCACAGGGAGCCTCCTACGAGCAGTACTTC.

The J gene is TRBJ1-1, the V gene TRBV18; 10 bases map to TRBD1. CDR1 is KGHSH, CDR2 LQKENI, per germline. J was trimmed by 2 bases and V by 2 bases; bases with no gene match: 8. The CDR3 extends over 17 amino acids. The CDR3 here is CASSPIGTGDRNTEAFF. Here the CDR3 DNA reads TGTGCCAGCTCACCAATTGGGACAGGGGATCGTAACACTGAAGCTTTCTTT. Combining the CDR3 with reference TRBV18 and TRBJ1-1 gives the whole variable domain NAGVMQNPRHLVRRRGQEARLRCSPMKGHSHVYWYRQLPEEGLKFMVYLQKENIIDESGMPKERFSAEFPKEGPSILRIQQVVRGDSAAYFCASSPIGTGDRNTEAFFGQGTRLTVV.

The chain combines TRBV28 with TRBJ2-7; 7 nucleotides align to TRBD1. This CDR3 is built from 15 residues. The V gene end was trimmed by 5 bases and the J gene end by 0 bases; junction bases not matched to a gene: 7. Germline V gene lookup returns CDR1 MDHEN and CDR2 SYDVKM. The CDR3 loop reads CASSRLGTASYEQYF. CDR3 in DNA: TGTGCCAGCAGTCGTCTTGGGACAGCCTCCTACGAGCAGTACTTC.

The chain links TRBV5-6 to TRBJ2-5; D ambiguous. The CDR3 length is 13 residues. Germline V CDR1 and CDR2: SGHDT, YYEEEE. Trimming took 1 base from V and 2 from J, leaving 6 bases between them. CDR3 sequence reads: CASSLNRQETQYF. CDR3 nucleotides: TGTGCCAGCAGCTTGAACAGACAAGAGACCCAGTACTTC. The whole variable domain, filled in from reference TRBV5-6 and TRBJ2-5, reads DAGVTQSPTHLIKTRGQQVTLRCSPKSGHDTVSWYQQALGQGPQFIFQYYEEEERQRGNFPDRFSGHQFPNYSSELNVNALLLGDSALYLCASSLNRQETQYFGPGTRLLVL.

The gene calls are TRBV12-5 and TRBJ2-1, with D maybe TRBD2 (5 bases). The V end was cut by 3 bases, the J end by 10 bases, with 10 bases between. The CDR3 is made up of 12 amino acids. The germline V gene encodes CDR1 LGHNT and CDR2 FRNRAP. The CDR3 DNA sequence: TGTGCTAGTGGTTTTCCTGGCGGGGAGCAGTTCTTC. Translated: CASGFPGGEQFF.

This rearrangement joins TRBV6-6 to TRBJ1-1; 8 nucleotides line up with TRBD1. The CDR3 contains 15 residues. The V gene end was trimmed by 8 bases and the J gene end by 0 bases; junction bases not matched to a gene: 8. Germline V gene sequence: CDR1 MNHNY, CDR2 SVGAGI (reference sequence). The CDR3 spells CASFRTGRMNTEAFF. The DNA of the CDR3 is TGTGCCAGCTTCCGGACAGGGAGAATGAACACTGAAGCTTTCTTT.

The chain is built from TRBV7-8 and TRBJ2-7; D gene uncertain. Looked up from germline, CDR1 is SGHVS and CDR2 is FQNEAQ. The CDR3 is 16 residues long. The ends were cut back, 2 bases at V and 0 bases at J, with 14 bases in the middle. In DNA, the CDR3 is TGTGCCAGCAGCTTACGAACGACAAGCAACTCCTACGAGCAGTACTTC. Translation gives CASSLRTTSNSYEQYF.

The gene calls are TRBV18 and TRBJ1-2, with TRBD1 matching 9 bases. The CDR3 contains 15 residues. Germline V gene data show CDR1 as KGHSH and CDR2 as LQKENI. V was clipped by 0 bases and J by 1 base; unmatched bases: 0. This CDR3 is CASSPPGQGNYGYTF. CDR3 DNA sequence: TGTGCCAGCTCACCACCGGGACAGGGTAACTATGGCTACACCTTC.

This chain's CDR3 is CASSQAGSWFSGNTIYF. The CDR3 DNA follows: TGCGCCAGCAGCCAAGCCGGGTCCTGGTTCTCTGGAAACACCATATATTTT. The chain combines TRBV4-1 with TRBJ1-3; D gene unclear. Trimming pared 1 base from V and 0 bases from J, leaving 13 bases between. The CDR3 has 17 residues. Germline V lookup: CDR1 MGHRA, CDR2 YSYEKL.

This clone was seen more than once but under ten times. The chain couples TRBV28 to TRBJ2-2, with TRBD2 matching 8 bases. Germline CDR1 reads MDHEN; CDR2 reads SYDVKM. V was clipped by 6 bases and J by 6 bases; unmatched bases: 9. CDR3 length: 15 residues. The CDR3 nucleotides are TGTGCCAGCAGAACTGGGACTAGGGGTTCCGGGGAGCTGTTTTTT. Translation gives CASRTGTRGSGELFF.

This clone was observed once. V is TRBV28 and J is TRBJ1-5; perhaps TRBD1 as D (5 bases). The CDR3 covers 14 residues. The germline gives CDR1 MDHEN, CDR2 SYDVKM. The V and J ends lost 4 bases and 3 bases respectively, with 10 bases between them. The CDR3 DNA sequence: TGTGCCAGCAGTTCCGACAGCGTCAATCAGCCCCAGCATTTT. This gives the protein CASSSDSVNQPQHF.

The chain combines TRBV28 with TRBJ1-1; D perhaps matches TRBD1 (5 bases). Germline-derived CDR1 and CDR2 are MDHEN and SYDVKM. The CDR3 contains 15 residues. The germline V and J ends were trimmed by 3 bases and 4 bases, with 15 bases remaining between them. The CDR3 reads CASSFRGVGRTEAFF. The CDR3 DNA sequence: TGTGCCAGCAGTTTTCGGGGGGTCGGGCGCACTGAAGCTTTCTTT.

The chain is built from TRBV5-1 and TRBJ1-2; 9 bases line up with TRBD1. The CDR3 totals 14 residues. Germline lookup yields CDR1 SGHRS and CDR2 YFSETQ. V lost 4 bases to trimming and J lost 6 bases; unmatched junction nucleotides: 7. The DNA of the CDR3 is TGCGCCAGCAGCCCCGGGGACAGGGAAAATGGCTACACCTTC. Its translation is CASSPGDRENGYTF.

This chain joins TRBV21-1 and TRBJ1-1. TRBV21-1 is shown as a pseudogene. This CDR3 has 18 residues. CDR3 coding DNA: TGTGCCAGCAGCAGAGAGACCCGGAATAGGATCATGAACACTGAAGCTTTCTTT. It yields the protein CASSRETRNRIMNTEAFF.

The V call is TRBV10-3, the J call TRBJ2-7; 11 bases line up with TRBD2. Germline V gene sequence: CDR1 ENHRY, CDR2 SYGVKD. V shed 5 bases and J 3 bases; nucleotides not matched to a gene: 3. This CDR3 is built from 14 residues. This chain's CDR3 is CAISQGLADYEQYF. The CDR3 DNA sequence: TGTGCCATCAGTCAGGGACTAGCGGACTACGAGCAGTACTTC.

This chain joins TRBV18 and TRBJ2-7; D unclear. From germline, CDR1 is KGHSH and CDR2 LQKENI. The CDR3 has 16 amino acids. V was trimmed by 3 bases and J by 3 bases, leaving 18 bases between them. CDR3 sequence (DNA): TGTGCCAGCTCACCGACCAACGATTGGGCCCGCTACGAGCAGTACTTC. Translating it yields CASSPTNDWARYEQYF.

The CDR3, as DNA: TGTGCCAGCAGTTTCTCGGGAGATACGCAGTATTTT. It specifies CASSFSGDTQYF. This chain connects TRBV28 to TRBJ2-3; unclear D gene. CDR3 length: 12 amino acids. The V gene lost 3 bases and the J gene lost 5 bases, with 6 bases spanning the gap. The V gene's germline CDR1 is MDHEN and CDR2 SYDVKM.